One sample yielded the 2 T cell receptor beta chains listed below, sequenced in a study of cytomegalovirus exposure and HLA in healthy donors. PCR involved 60 Vbeta and 13 Jbeta primers. The repertoire was sequenced with immunoSEQ multiplex PCR; TCRdb's copy has only in-frame clones and lacks some. Its table records about 200,000 clones. The sequenced material came from PBMCs. Receptors originate from a man aged 30 to 45 in good health and CMV-seronegative.

V and J are TRBV5-6 and TRBJ1-5, with 10 bases fitting TRBD1. The trim removed 4 bases at V and 1 base at J, leaving 2 bases unmatched. Germline CDR1 SGHDT, CDR2 YYEEEE. CDR3 length: 15 amino acids. The CDR3 DNA sequence: TGTGCCAGCAGCAGACAGGGGGCGAGCAATCAGCCCCAGCATTTT. Protein sequence: CASSRQGASNQPQHF.

V and J are TRBV29-1 and TRBJ1-1, with D possibly matching TRBD1 (5 bases). The V gene lost 6 bases and the J gene lost 10 bases, with 18 bases spanning the gap. Per the germline V gene, CDR1 is SQVTM and CDR2 is ANQGSEA. The CDR3 extends over 12 amino acids. This chain's CDR3 is CSVGGEGPLAFF. CDR3 in DNA: TGCAGCGTGGGGGGGGAGGGACCATTAGCTTTCTTT. Together with reference TRBV29-1 and TRBJ1-1, the CDR3 gives the full variable domain: SAVISQKPSRDICQRGTSLTIQCQVDSQVTMMFWYRQQPGQSLTLIATANQGSEATYESGFVIDKFPISRPNLTFSTLTVSNMSPEDSSIYLCSVGGEGPLAFFGQGTRLTVV.